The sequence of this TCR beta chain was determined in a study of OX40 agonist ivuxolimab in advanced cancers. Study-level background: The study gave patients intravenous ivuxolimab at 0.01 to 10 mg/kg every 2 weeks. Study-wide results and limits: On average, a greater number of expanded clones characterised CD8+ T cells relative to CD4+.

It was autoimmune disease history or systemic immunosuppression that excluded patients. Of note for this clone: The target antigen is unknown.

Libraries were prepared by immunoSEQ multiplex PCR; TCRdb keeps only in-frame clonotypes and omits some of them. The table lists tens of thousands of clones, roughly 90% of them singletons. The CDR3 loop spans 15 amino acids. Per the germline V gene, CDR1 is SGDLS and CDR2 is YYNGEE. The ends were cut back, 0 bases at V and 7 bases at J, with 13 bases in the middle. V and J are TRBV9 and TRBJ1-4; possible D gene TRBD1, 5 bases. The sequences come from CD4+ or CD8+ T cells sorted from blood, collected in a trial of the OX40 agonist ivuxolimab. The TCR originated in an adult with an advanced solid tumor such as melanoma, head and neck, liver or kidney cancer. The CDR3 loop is CASSVASGMFEKLFF. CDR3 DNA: TGTGCCAGCAGCGTAGCGTCAGGGATGTTTGAAAAACTGTTTTTT.